This TCR beta chain was recovered during a study of technical replicates of blood from a handful of donors. CDR1 is SGHKS and CDR2 is YYEKEE in the germline V gene (reference sequence). V was pared by 0 bases and J by 3 bases, with 13 bases between. The CDR3 runs 15 residues. The data were produced by immunoSEQ multiplex PCR, yet TCRdb's version contains in-frame clones alone and is incomplete. Among 67,000 or so clones, 95% to 96% were seen once, and the ten largest hold roughly 0.24%. Sequenced: T cells isolated from PBMCs. The chain joins TRBV5-5 to TRBJ2-7, with a tentative D call TRBD1 (6 bases). The receptor's source is a human donor in good health. This CDR3 reads CASSLEWTAHYEQYF. DNA for the CDR3: TGTGCCAGCAGCTTGGAGTGGACAGCGCACTACGAGCAGTACTTC.